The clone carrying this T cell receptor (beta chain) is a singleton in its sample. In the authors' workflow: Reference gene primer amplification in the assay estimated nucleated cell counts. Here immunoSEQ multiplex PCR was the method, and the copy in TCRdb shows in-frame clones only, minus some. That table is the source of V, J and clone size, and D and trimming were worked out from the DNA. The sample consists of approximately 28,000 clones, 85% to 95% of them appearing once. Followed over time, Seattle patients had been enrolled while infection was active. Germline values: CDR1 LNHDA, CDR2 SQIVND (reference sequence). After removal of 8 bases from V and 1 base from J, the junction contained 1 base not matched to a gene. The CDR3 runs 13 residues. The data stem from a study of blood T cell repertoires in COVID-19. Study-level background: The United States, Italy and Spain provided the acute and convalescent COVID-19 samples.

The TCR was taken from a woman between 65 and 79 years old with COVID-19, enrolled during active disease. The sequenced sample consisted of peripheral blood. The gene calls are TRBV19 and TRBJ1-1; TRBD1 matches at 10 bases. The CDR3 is CASGTGANTEAFF. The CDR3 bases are TGTGCCAGTGGGACAGGGGCGAACACTGAAGCTTTCTTT.